This is a list of T cell receptor beta chains from one sample in a study of cytomegalovirus exposure and HLA in healthy donors. The assay was immunoSEQ multiplex PCR, and TCRdb's table has in-frame clones only and misses some. The top ten clones hold under 6.5% of a sample with approximately 100,000 clones, around a tenth of them seen once. Material for sequencing was PBMCs. The receptors were gathered from a man in his forties or fifties in good health and CMV-seropositive. The CDR3 runs from the conserved cysteine through the conserved F or W. The order of the fields is J gene, clone size, D gene, V gene, CDR3 protein, CDR3 DNA. A D gene is named only where the DNA matches it firmly. Size tells how often a clone was seen (once, few, many) or the class of an expanded clone, and some rows leave it out.

j_call: TRBJ1-5; clone_size: NA; d_call: NA; v_call: TRBV19; cdr3_aa: CASSISGGEQPQHF; cdr3_nt: TGTGCCAGTAGTATTAGTGGGGGCGAACAGCCCCAGCATTTT
j_call: TRBJ2-1; clone_size: few; d_call: TRBD2; v_call: TRBV6-1; cdr3_aa: CASSGETSGRNEQFF; cdr3_nt: TGTGCCAGCAGTGGAGAGACTAGCGGGAGGAATGAGCAGTTCTTC
j_call: TRBJ1-1; clone_size: NA; d_call: TRBD1; v_call: TRBV6-1; cdr3_aa: CASSADRGSTEAFF; cdr3_nt: TGTGCCAGCAGTGCGGACAGGGGGAGCACTGAAGCTTTCTTT
j_call: TRBJ2-7; clone_size: NA; d_call: NA; v_call: TRBV6-5; cdr3_aa: CANSNPGGLGEQYF; cdr3_nt: TGTGCCAACAGTAACCCGGGGGGCCTGGGCGAGCAGTACTTC
j_call: TRBJ2-7; clone_size: NA; d_call: NA; v_call: TRBV5-1; cdr3_aa: CASSEAGARIREQYF; cdr3_nt: TGCGCCAGCAGCGAGGCTGGGGCCAGAATAAGGGAGCAGTACTTC
j_call: TRBJ2-1; clone_size: few; d_call: TRBD2; v_call: TRBV13; cdr3_aa: CASSFGGVEKPSSYNEQFF; cdr3_nt: TGTGCCAGCAGCTTCGGGGGGGTTGAGAAGCCGAGCTCCTACAATGAGCAGTTCTTC
j_call: TRBJ1-2; clone_size: NA; d_call: NA; v_call: TRBV29-1; cdr3_aa: CSVEAPPKSGFNGYTF; cdr3_nt: TGCAGCGTTGAGGCGCCCCCGAAATCAGGGTTTAATGGCTACACCTTC
j_call: TRBJ2-7; clone_size: few; d_call: NA; v_call: TRBV6-1; cdr3_aa: CASSDPSVSSGVEQYF; cdr3_nt: TGTGCCAGCAGTGACCCGAGCGTAAGCTCCGGGGTCGAGCAGTACTTC
j_call: TRBJ1-5; clone_size: few; d_call: TRBD1; v_call: TRBV5-1; cdr3_aa: CASSFQGADNQPQHF; cdr3_nt: TGCGCCAGCAGCTTTCAGGGGGCGGACAATCAGCCCCAGCATTTT
j_call: TRBJ2-3; clone_size: NA; d_call: NA; v_call: TRBV5-1; cdr3_aa: CASQQASLVDTQYF; cdr3_nt: TGCGCCAGTCAACAGGCCTCACTGGTAGATACGCAGTATTTT
j_call: TRBJ2-7; clone_size: NA; d_call: NA; v_call: TRBV13; cdr3_aa: CASSLHGVPYEQYF; cdr3_nt: TGTGCCAGCAGCTTACACGGTGTGCCCTACGAGCAGTACTTC
j_call: TRBJ1-5; clone_size: few; d_call: TRBD1; v_call: TRBV6-6; cdr3_aa: CASKTGQGNQPQHF; cdr3_nt: TGTGCCAGCAAAACGGGACAGGGCAATCAGCCCCAGCATTTT
j_call: TRBJ1-1; clone_size: few; d_call: TRBD1; v_call: TRBV5-1; cdr3_aa: CASSSGQGTLITEAFF; cdr3_nt: TGCGCCAGCAGCTCCGGACAGGGGACCTTAATCACTGAAGCTTTCTTT
j_call: TRBJ1-5; clone_size: NA; d_call: TRBD1; v_call: TRBV2; cdr3_aa: CASSAGTGSIRPQHF; cdr3_nt: TGTGCCAGCAGCGCTGGGACAGGATCAATAAGGCCCCAGCATTTT
j_call: TRBJ2-7; clone_size: NA; d_call: TRBD2; v_call: TRBV4-3; cdr3_aa: CASSQVRVSTSGRYEQYF; cdr3_nt: TGCGCCAGCAGCCAAGTCCGAGTTAGTACTAGCGGGAGGTACGAGCAGTACTTC
j_call: TRBJ2-3; clone_size: NA; d_call: TRBD2; v_call: TRBV5-1; cdr3_aa: CASSLVSGITDTQYF; cdr3_nt: TGCGCCAGCAGCTTGGTCAGCGGGATAACAGATACGCAGTATTTT
j_call: TRBJ2-3; clone_size: few; d_call: TRBD2; v_call: TRBV6-6; cdr3_aa: CASSGTSSTDTQYF; cdr3_nt: TGTGCCAGCAGTGGGACTAGCAGCACAGATACGCAGTATTTT
j_call: TRBJ2-1; clone_size: few; d_call: TRBD2; v_call: TRBV13; cdr3_aa: CASSHPSSGAPNEQFF; cdr3_nt: TGTGCCAGCAGCCACCCTTCTAGCGGGGCTCCCAATGAGCAGTTCTTC
j_call: TRBJ2-7; clone_size: NA; d_call: TRBD2; v_call: TRBV4-1; cdr3_aa: CASSQPGTSDYEQYF; cdr3_nt: TGCGCCAGCAGCCAGCCCGGGACTAGCGATTACGAGCAGTACTTC
j_call: TRBJ1-2; clone_size: few; d_call: NA; v_call: TRBV6-5; cdr3_aa: CASSPRGDSYGYTF; cdr3_nt: TGTGCCAGCAGTCCCAGGGGCGATAGCTATGGCTACACCTTC
j_call: TRBJ2-7; clone_size: NA; d_call: TRBD1; v_call: TRBV5-4; cdr3_aa: CASSSPGQGSEQYF; cdr3_nt: TGTGCCAGCAGTTCCCCGGGACAGGGGAGCGAGCAGTACTTC
j_call: TRBJ1-2; clone_size: few; d_call: NA; v_call: TRBV6-1; cdr3_aa: CASLASYGYTF; cdr3_nt: TGTGCCAGCTTAGCGAGCTATGGCTACACCTTC